This T cell receptor beta chain was observed in a study of cytomegalovirus exposure and HLA in healthy donors. Study-wide findings and caveats: Sequencing likely caused a cluster of highly shared sequence variants.

This clone was recorded a few times. As yet, its antigen is unknown. Germline V gives CDR1 LNHNV, CDR2 YYDKDF (reference sequence). CDR3 size: 17 residues. V gave up 1 base and J gave up 1 base; unmatched junction bases: 3. The PCR made use of 60 Vbeta and 13 Jbeta primers. Libraries were prepared by immunoSEQ multiplex PCR; TCRdb keeps only in-frame clonotypes and omits some of them. This sample carries 150,000 to 200,000 clones, roughly 74% of them seen once, and the ten largest clones take about 3%. Healthy individuals who donated bone marrow served as the donors. The sample comprised PBMCs. This clonotype was sampled from a female donor in good health and CMV-seronegative. The chain joins TRBV15 to TRBJ2-1, with 11 bases fitting TRBD2. The CDR3 region is CATSRGTSGSSYNEQFF. The CDR3 nucleotides are TGTGCCACCAGCAGAGGTACTAGCGGGAGTTCCTACAATGAGCAGTTCTTC.